Below, 30 T cell receptor beta chains from the same sample are listed, as sequenced in a study of blood T cell repertoires in COVID-19. The data were produced by immunoSEQ multiplex PCR, yet TCRdb's version contains in-frame clones alone and is incomplete. The repertoire has over 200,000 clones, approximately 79% of them found once; the top ten carry approximately 5.4%. The specimen sequenced was peripheral blood. These receptors all stem from a human donor in a cohort sampled during active COVID-19.

In its sample, this clone was seen many times. The chain employs TRBV27 and TRBJ2-3; D is possibly TRBD1 (5 bases). Germline loops: CDR1 MNHEY, CDR2 SMNVEV (reference sequence). The CDR3 covers 14 residues. V was shortened by 5 bases and J by 0 bases, with 9 bases between the two germline ends. CDR3 sequence reads: CASSPRQSTDTQYF. In DNA form, the CDR3 reads TGTGCCAGCAGTCCCCGACAGAGCACAGATACGCAGTATTTT.

The rearrangement links TRBV19 to TRBJ1-5, with 9 nucleotides matching TRBD1. Per germline, CDR1 LNHDA and CDR2 SQIVND (reference sequence). This CDR3 spans 15 amino acids. V was clipped by 5 bases and J by 2 bases; unmatched bases: 4. The CDR3 DNA follows: TGTGCCAGTAGTTTCCGGGACAGGGGCAATCAGCCCCAGCATTTT. This gives the protein CASSFRDRGNQPQHF.

This sequence joins TRBV9 and TRBJ1-3; D not certain. CDR1 is SGDLS, CDR2 YYNGEE, per germline. V was cut by 0 bases and J by 0 bases, with 7 bases left in between. The CDR3 has 15 amino acids. The CDR3 region has the DNA TGTGCCAGCAGCGTAGGAGAATTCTCTGGAAACACCATATATTTT. Encoded protein: CASSVGEFSGNTIYF.

V usage is TRBV7-2 and J usage is TRBJ1-3; no reliable D call. This CDR3 contains 16 residues. V gave up 6 bases and J gave up 2 bases, with 17 bases separating them. Germline V gives CDR1 SGHTA, CDR2 FQGNSA. The CDR3 loop is CASSLRFRETGNTIYF. CDR3 coding DNA: TGTGCCAGCAGTTTAAGGTTCCGGGAGACTGGAAACACCATATATTTT.

The chain joins TRBV6-6 to TRBJ2-7; D is perhaps TRBD1 (6 bases). The CDR3 has 15 amino acids. The V and J ends lost 7 bases and 7 bases respectively, with 23 bases between them. CDR1 and CDR2 from the germline V gene are MNHNY and SVGAGI (reference sequence). CDR3 nucleotide sequence: TGTGCCAGCACAATCCGGGACACCCAATACGTTGAGCAGTACTTC. Translation: CASTIRDTQYVEQYF.

The chain employs TRBV29-1 and TRBJ2-2; 11 positions agree with TRBD2. Germline V gene lookup returns CDR1 SQVTM and CDR2 ANQGSEA. The CDR3 length is 16 residues. Trimming cost V 7 bases and J 2 bases; bases outside gene matches: 9. CDR3 amino acids: CSARISGRANTGELFF. CDR3 bases: TGCAGCGCTCGAATTAGCGGGAGGGCCAACACCGGGGAGCTGTTTTTT.

The V and J genes are TRBV7-9 and TRBJ1-2; D uncertain. Germline-derived CDR1 and CDR2 are SEHNR and FQNEAQ (reference sequence). The germline V and J ends were trimmed by 5 bases and 6 bases, with 10 bases remaining between them. The CDR3 extends over 12 amino acids. CDR3 sequence reads: CASSLDNNGYTF. The DNA for the CDR3 is TGTGCCAGCAGCCTAGACAACAATGGCTACACCTTC.

This clone was detected a few times. The chain links TRBV28 to TRBJ1-1, with D perhaps TRBD1 (5 bases). V lost 8 bases to trimming and J lost 1 base, with 11 bases between them. The V gene's germline CDR1 is MDHEN and CDR2 SYDVKM. The CDR3 extends over 13 amino acids. This CDR3 reads CASLGQGNTEAFF. The CDR3 nucleotides read TGTGCCAGCCTCGGGCAGGGGAACACTGAAGCTTTCTTT.

This chain uses TRBV5-6 with TRBJ2-1; D not resolved. The V and J ends lost 0 bases and 1 base respectively, with 11 bases between them. Looked up from germline, CDR1 is SGHDT and CDR2 is YYEEEE. CDR3 length equals 16 residues. The CDR3 region has the DNA TGTGCCAGCAGCTTGGCCGGAGCCCTTTCCTACAATGAGCAGTTCTTC. Amino acid sequence: CASSLAGALSYNEQFF. The variable domain in full, completed from reference TRBV5-6 and TRBJ2-1, reads DAGVTQSPTHLIKTRGQQVTLRCSPKSGHDTVSWYQQALGQGPQFIFQYYEEEERQRGNFPDRFSGHQFPNYSSELNVNALLLGDSALYLCASSLAGALSYNEQFFGPGTRLTVL.

The rearrangement joins TRBV25-1 to TRBJ1-6; the D is unclear. Trimming left V 3 bases short and J 0 bases short, with 9 bases between. Germline CDR1 MGHDK, CDR2 SYGVNS. This CDR3 has 16 amino acids. CDR3 loop: CASSDAGSSYNSPLHF. The CDR3 nucleotides are TGTGCCAGCAGTGACGCCGGTAGCTCCTATAATTCACCCCTCCACTTT.

This clone was observed once. The rearrangement joins TRBV7-9 to TRBJ2-5; a weak D match, TRBD2 (7 bases). This CDR3 contains 14 residues. Per the germline V gene, CDR1 is SEHNR and CDR2 is FQNEAQ (reference sequence). The V end was cut by 8 bases, the J end by 4 bases, with 17 bases between. The CDR3 spells CASCRRAGAETQYF. The CDR3 DNA follows: TGTGCCAGCTGTAGGCGGGCGGGGGCAGAGACCCAGTACTTC.

The V and J genes are TRBV4-1 and TRBJ2-2; TRBD1 might be the D (5 bases). The V end was cut by 6 bases, the J end by 3 bases, with 8 bases between. The CDR3 spans 13 residues. The germline gives CDR1 MGHRA, CDR2 YSYEKL. CDR3 sequence (DNA): TGCGCCAGCAGTAGGGGCCACACCGGGGAGCTGTTTTTT. It specifies CASSRGHTGELFF.

The chain recombines TRBV29-1 with TRBJ2-7; 8 bases are shared with TRBD1. The CDR3 consists of 15 residues. Trimming cost V 4 bases and J 2 bases; bases outside gene matches: 10. Germline CDR1 is SQVTM and CDR2 is ANQGSEA. CDR3 region: CSVVTGNRGTYEQYF. DNA for the CDR3: TGCAGCGTTGTCACCGGTAACAGGGGGACCTACGAGCAGTACTTC.

The chain recombines TRBV4-2 with TRBJ2-7; 10 bases align to TRBD2. Trimming at V came to 1 base and at J to 4 bases, leaving 4 bases not matched to a gene. This CDR3 spans 15 amino acids. Germline values: CDR1 LGHNA, CDR2 YNFKEQ. CDR3 sequence reads: CASSQALAGVYEQYF. DNA for the CDR3: TGTGCCAGCAGCCAAGCGCTAGCGGGAGTATACGAGCAGTACTTC.

CDR3 loop: CATSGYRGPLQRGSYEQYF. CDR3 coding DNA: TGTGCCACCAGCGGGTACAGGGGCCCTCTCCAACGGGGCTCCTACGAGCAGTACTTC. This sequence joins TRBV15 and TRBJ2-7; 7 bases fit TRBD1. The junction had 19 bases not matched to a gene; V was cut back by 5 bases and J by 0 bases. The CDR3 covers 19 residues. Germline V lookup: CDR1 LNHNV, CDR2 YYDKDF (reference sequence). The full variable domain, rest sourced from reference TRBV15 and TRBJ2-7, is DAMVIQNPRYQVTQFGKPVTLSCSQTLNHNVMYWYQQKSSQAPKLLFHYYDKDFNNEADTPDNFQSRRPNTSFCFLDIRSPGLGDTAMYLCATSGYRGPLQRGSYEQYFGPGTRLTVT.

This clone was picked up one time. The CDR3 DNA sequence: TGTGCCAGCAGTCTCGGTTTATACGAGCAGTACTTC. This translates into CASSLGLYEQYF. The V gene is TRBV28, the J gene TRBJ2-7; no definite D call. Germline V lookup: CDR1 MDHEN, CDR2 SYDVKM. CDR3 size: 12 residues. V lost 5 bases and J lost 4, with 9 bases in between.

The rearrangement links TRBV28 to TRBJ1-5; 7 nucleotides agree with TRBD1. CDR3 length: 16 amino acids. Germline CDR1 MDHEN, CDR2 SYDVKM. Trimming at V came to 2 bases and at J to 1 base, leaving 5 bases not matched to a gene. DNA of the CDR3: TGTGCCAGCAGTTTAGTACAGGGGATGAGCAATCAGCCCCAGCATTTT. It specifies CASSLVQGMSNQPQHF.

This clone was counted many times. The V call is TRBV6-2 or TRBV6-3, the J call TRBJ2-1, with 11 bases identical to TRBD1. This CDR3 spans 15 amino acids. Germline V CDR1 and CDR2: MNHEY, SVGEGT. J gave up 7 bases and V 2 bases, and 4 bases lay outside the gene matches. The CDR3 DNA reads as TGTGCCAGCAGTTACCGCGGACAGGGGGCAAATGAGCAGTTCTTC. It translates to CASSYRGQGANEQFF.

The J gene is TRBJ1-3, the V gene TRBV9, with TRBD1 as a possible D gene (6 bases). The germline V and J ends were trimmed by 3 bases and 3 bases, with 10 bases remaining between them. There are 14 residues in the CDR3. From germline, CDR1 is SGDLS and CDR2 YYNGEE. CDR3 sequence: CASSGGGFGNTIYF. The DNA for the CDR3 is TGTGCCAGCAGCGGAGGGGGTTTTGGAAACACCATATATTTT.

V gene TRBV18 combines with J gene TRBJ2-4, with 8 positions matching TRBD2. V was clipped by 6 bases and J by 6 bases; unmatched bases: 10. The CDR3 runs 15 residues. The germline CDR1 and CDR2 sequences are KGHSH and LQKENI. CDR3 coding DNA: TGTGCCAGCTCCGACCCGGCTAGCGGGTCAAACATTCAGTACTTC. Amino acids: CASSDPASGSNIQYF.

This clone was seen just once. The genes are TRBV2 and TRBJ2-7; 7 bases are shared with TRBD1. CDR1 and CDR2 from the germline V gene are SNHLY and FYNNEI. The ends lost 4 bases at V and 6 bases at J; junction bases unmatched: 9. The CDR3 loop spans 14 amino acids. CDR3: CASSGPTGSTEQYF. In DNA form, the CDR3 reads TGTGCCAGCAGTGGGCCGACAGGGTCCACCGAGCAGTACTTC.

The chain couples TRBV28 to TRBJ2-7, with D perhaps TRBD1 (7 bases). Germline V gene lookup returns CDR1 MDHEN and CDR2 SYDVKM. The length of the CDR3 is 15 residues. The V gene lost 2 bases and the J gene lost 7 bases, with 18 bases spanning the gap. Written as DNA, the CDR3 is TGTGCCAGCAGTTTAGAGGCAGGGGGGAACTGGGAGCAGTACTTC. Protein product: CASSLEAGGNWEQYF.

This clone was observed once. The chain employs TRBV6-2 or TRBV6-3 and TRBJ2-7; D is perhaps TRBD1 (5 bases). The CDR3 has 13 amino acids. Looked up from germline, CDR1 is MNHEY and CDR2 is SVGEGT. The ends were cut back, 3 bases at V and 6 bases at J, with 12 bases in the middle. CDR3: CASSYVRVGEQYF. CDR3 bases: TGTGCCAGCAGTTATGTCAGGGTGGGCGAGCAGTACTTC.

The chain has TRBV6-6 and TRBJ1-4, with 7 bases identical to TRBD1. The CDR3 runs 15 residues. The V gene's germline CDR1 is MNHNY and CDR2 SVGAGI (reference sequence). The junction had 8 bases not matched to a gene; V was cut back by 7 bases and J by 3 bases. The CDR3 spells CASTEGDSPNEKLFF. In DNA, the CDR3 is TGTGCCAGCACCGAGGGGGACAGCCCTAATGAAAAACTGTTTTTT.

V and J are TRBV19 and TRBJ1-1; a possible D gene is TRBD1 (6 bases). V was shortened by 3 bases and J by 2 bases, with 13 bases between the two germline ends. This CDR3 is built from 15 residues. The germline V gene has CDR1 LNHDA and CDR2 SQIVND (reference sequence). The CDR3 sequence: CASSINGGINTEAFF. The CDR3 DNA reads TGTGCCAGTAGTATCAATGGGGGCATTAACACTGAAGCTTTCTTT.

The chain carries TRBV4-3 and TRBJ1-4; D ambiguous. The V end was cut by 0 bases, the J end by 4 bases, with 9 bases between. CDR1 and CDR2 from the germline V gene are LGHNA and YSLEER. The CDR3 length is 15 residues. This chain's CDR3 is CASSQDRLYNEKLFF. The CDR3 DNA sequence: TGCGCCAGCAGCCAAGATCGTCTTTATAATGAAAAACTGTTTTTT.

The chain combines TRBV18 with TRBJ1-1, with TRBD1 matching 10 bases. The V and J ends lost 2 bases and 11 bases, in that order; junction bases with no gene match: 8. The CDR3 consists of 14 residues. The V gene's germline CDR1 is KGHSH and CDR2 LQKENI. The DNA for the CDR3 is TGTGCCAGCTCACCAACCGGGACAGGGGCCGGGGCTTTCTTT. Translation: CASSPTGTGAGAFF.

This chain uses TRBV28 with TRBJ1-1; the D gene is possibly TRBD1 (6 bases). Germline CDR1 reads MDHEN; CDR2 reads SYDVKM. This CDR3 has 14 residues. V gave up 4 bases and J gave up 4 bases, with 13 bases separating them. The CDR3 sequence: CASSSPHRVTEAFF. The CDR3 nucleotides read TGTGCCAGCAGTTCCCCACACAGGGTCACTGAAGCTTTCTTT.

This CDR3 reads CSAGTGGSYGYTF. Here the CDR3 DNA reads TGCAGCGCAGGGACAGGGGGGAGCTATGGCTACACCTTC. This sequence joins TRBV29-1 and TRBJ1-2; 11 bases line up with TRBD1. V was clipped by 7 bases and J by 4 bases; unmatched bases: 5. The CDR3 covers 13 residues. Germline assignment: CDR1 SQVTM and CDR2 ANQGSEA.

The rearrangement uses TRBV28 and TRBJ1-2; 8 bases fit TRBD1. The J segment lost 8 bases and the V segment lost 5 bases, leaving 10 bases of the junction unmatched. Germline values: CDR1 MDHEN, CDR2 SYDVKM. CDR3 length: 14 amino acids. CDR3 sequence (DNA): TGTGCCAGCAGTAGACTGGGAACAGGGGGAGGCTACACCTTC. This gives the protein CASSRLGTGGGYTF.